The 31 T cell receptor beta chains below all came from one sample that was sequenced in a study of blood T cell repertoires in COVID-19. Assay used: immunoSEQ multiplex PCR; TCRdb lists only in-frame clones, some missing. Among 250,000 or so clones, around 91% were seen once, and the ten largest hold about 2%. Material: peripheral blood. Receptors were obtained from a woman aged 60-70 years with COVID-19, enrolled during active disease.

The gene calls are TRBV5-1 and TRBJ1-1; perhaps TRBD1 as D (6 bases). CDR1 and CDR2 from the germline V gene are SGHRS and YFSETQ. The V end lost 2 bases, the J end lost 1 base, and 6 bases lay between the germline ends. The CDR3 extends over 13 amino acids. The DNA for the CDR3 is TGCGCCAGCAGCTTACAGGGGAACACTGAAGCTTTCTTT. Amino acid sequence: CASSLQGNTEAFF.

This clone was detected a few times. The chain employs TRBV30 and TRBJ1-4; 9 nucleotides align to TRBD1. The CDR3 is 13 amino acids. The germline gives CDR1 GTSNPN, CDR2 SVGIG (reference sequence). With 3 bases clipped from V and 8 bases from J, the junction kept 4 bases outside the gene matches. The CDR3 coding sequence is TGTGCCTGGAGGGACAGGGGATGGGAAAAACTGTTTTTT. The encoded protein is CAWRDRGWEKLFF.

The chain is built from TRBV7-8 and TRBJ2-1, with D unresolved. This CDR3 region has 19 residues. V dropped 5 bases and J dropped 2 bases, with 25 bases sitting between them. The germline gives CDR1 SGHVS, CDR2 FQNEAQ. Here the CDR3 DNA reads TGTGCCAGCAGCCGTAATCCGTATGCCTGGTCTAGGACCTACAATGAGCAGTTCTTC. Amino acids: CASSRNPYAWSRTYNEQFF.

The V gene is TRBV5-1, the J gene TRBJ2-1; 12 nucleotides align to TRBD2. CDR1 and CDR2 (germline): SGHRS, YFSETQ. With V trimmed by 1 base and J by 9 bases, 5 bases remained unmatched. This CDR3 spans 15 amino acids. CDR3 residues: CASSLSSGGAGEQFF. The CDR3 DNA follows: TGCGCCAGCAGCTTGTCTAGCGGGGGGGCTGGTGAGCAGTTCTTC.

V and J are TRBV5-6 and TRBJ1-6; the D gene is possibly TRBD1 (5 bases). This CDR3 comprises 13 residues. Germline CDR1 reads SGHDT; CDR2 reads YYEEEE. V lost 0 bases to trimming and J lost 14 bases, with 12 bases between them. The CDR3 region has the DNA TGTGCCAGCAGCTTGGTAGGGGAATTAGCCCTCCACTTT. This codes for CASSLVGELALHF.

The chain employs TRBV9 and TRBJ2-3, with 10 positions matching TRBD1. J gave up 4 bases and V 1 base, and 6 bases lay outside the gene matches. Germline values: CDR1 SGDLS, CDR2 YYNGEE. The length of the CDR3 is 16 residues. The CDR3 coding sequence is TGTGCCAGCAGCGTAAGTGGGACAGGGGTAGCAGATACGCAGTATTTT. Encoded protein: CASSVSGTGVADTQYF.

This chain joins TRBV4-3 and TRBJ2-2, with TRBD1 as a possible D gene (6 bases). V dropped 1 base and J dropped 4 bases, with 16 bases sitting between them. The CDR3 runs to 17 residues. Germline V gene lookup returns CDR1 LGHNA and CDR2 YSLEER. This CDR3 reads CASSQGPSQGSTGELFF. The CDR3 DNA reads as TGCGCCAGCAGCCAAGGCCCCTCCCAGGGGTCCACCGGGGAGCTGTTTTTT.

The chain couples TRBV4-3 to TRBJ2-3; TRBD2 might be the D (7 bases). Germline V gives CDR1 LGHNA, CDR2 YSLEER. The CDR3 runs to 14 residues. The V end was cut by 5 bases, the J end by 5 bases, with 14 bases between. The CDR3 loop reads CASSRRGLVDTQYF. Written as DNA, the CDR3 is TGCGCCAGCAGCAGGCGGGGGCTAGTAGATACGCAGTATTTT.

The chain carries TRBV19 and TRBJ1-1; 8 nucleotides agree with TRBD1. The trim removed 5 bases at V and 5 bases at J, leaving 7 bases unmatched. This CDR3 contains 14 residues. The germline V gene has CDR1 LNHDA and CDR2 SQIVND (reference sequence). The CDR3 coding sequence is TGTGCCAGTAGTGTAACAGGGGGGAAGACTGAAGCTTTCTTT. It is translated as CASSVTGGKTEAFF.

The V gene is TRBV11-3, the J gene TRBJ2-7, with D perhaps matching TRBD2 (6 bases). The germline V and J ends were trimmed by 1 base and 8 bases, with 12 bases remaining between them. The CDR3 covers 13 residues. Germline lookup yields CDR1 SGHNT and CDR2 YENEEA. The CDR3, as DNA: TGTGCCAGCAGCTTAGGGGAGGAGGGGAAGCAGTACTTC. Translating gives CASSLGEEGKQYF.

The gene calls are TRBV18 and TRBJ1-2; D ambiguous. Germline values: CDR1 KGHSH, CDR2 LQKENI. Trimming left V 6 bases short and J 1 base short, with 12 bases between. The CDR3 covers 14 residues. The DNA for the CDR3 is TGTGCCAGCTCGGGGTCGGGGAATAACTATGGCTACACCTTC. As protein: CASSGSGNNYGYTF.

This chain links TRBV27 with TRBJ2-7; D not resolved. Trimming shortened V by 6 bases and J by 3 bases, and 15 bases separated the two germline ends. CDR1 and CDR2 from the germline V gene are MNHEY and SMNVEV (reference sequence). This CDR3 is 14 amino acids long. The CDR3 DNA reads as TGTGCCAGCAGCCCCACCCCATCGGGCTACGAGCAGTACTTC. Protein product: CASSPTPSGYEQYF.

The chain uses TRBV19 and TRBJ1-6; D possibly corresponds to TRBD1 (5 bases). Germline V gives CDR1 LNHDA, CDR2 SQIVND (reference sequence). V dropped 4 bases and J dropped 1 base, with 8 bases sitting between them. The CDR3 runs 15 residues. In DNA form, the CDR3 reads TGTGCCAGTAGTAGCGGGGGTTCCTATAATTCACCCCTCCACTTT. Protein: CASSSGGSYNSPLHF.

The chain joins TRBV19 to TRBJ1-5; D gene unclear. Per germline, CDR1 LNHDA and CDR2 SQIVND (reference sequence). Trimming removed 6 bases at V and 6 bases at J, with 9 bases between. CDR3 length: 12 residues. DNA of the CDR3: TGTGCCAGTAGGGCCATCGCTCAGCCCCAGCATTTT. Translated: CASRAIAQPQHF.

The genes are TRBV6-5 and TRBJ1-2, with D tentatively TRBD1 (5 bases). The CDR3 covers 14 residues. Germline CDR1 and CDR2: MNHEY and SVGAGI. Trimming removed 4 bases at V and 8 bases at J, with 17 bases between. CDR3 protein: CASSFGQGASGYTF. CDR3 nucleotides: TGTGCCAGCAGTTTTGGACAAGGGGCGAGCGGCTACACCTTC.

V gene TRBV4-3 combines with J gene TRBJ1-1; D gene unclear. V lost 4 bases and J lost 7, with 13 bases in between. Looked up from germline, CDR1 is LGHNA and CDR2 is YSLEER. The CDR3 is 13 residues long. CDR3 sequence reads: CASSPTGIYEAFF. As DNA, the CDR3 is TGCGCCAGCAGCCCCACGGGAATCTATGAAGCTTTCTTT.

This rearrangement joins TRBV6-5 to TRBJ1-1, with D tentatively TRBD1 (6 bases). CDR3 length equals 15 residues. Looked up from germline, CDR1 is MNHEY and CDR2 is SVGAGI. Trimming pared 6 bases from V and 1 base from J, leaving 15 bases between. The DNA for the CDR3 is TGTGCCAGCAGCCTACAGGGTAAGGGGAACACTGAAGCTTTCTTT. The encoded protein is CASSLQGKGNTEAFF.

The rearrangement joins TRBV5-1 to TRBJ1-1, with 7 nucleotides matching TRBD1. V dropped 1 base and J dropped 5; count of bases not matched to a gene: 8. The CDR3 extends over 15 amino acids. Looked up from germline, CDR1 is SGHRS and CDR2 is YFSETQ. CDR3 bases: TGCGCCAGCAGCTTGAGCGAGGGGGCCTGGACTGAAGCTTTCTTT. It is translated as CASSLSEGAWTEAFF. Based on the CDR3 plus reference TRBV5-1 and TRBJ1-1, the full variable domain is KAGVTQTPRYLIKTRGQQVTLSCSPISGHRSVSWYQQTPGQGLQFLFEYFSETQRNKGNFPGRFSGRQFSNSRSEMNVSTLELGDSALYLCASSLSEGAWTEAFFGQGTRLTVV.

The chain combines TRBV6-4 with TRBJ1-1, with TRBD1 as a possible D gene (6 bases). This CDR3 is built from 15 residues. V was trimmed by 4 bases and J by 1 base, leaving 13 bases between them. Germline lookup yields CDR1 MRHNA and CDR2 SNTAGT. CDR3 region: CASSGQAYGNTEAFF. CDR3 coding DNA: TGTGCCAGCAGTGGACAGGCTTACGGGAACACTGAAGCTTTCTTT.

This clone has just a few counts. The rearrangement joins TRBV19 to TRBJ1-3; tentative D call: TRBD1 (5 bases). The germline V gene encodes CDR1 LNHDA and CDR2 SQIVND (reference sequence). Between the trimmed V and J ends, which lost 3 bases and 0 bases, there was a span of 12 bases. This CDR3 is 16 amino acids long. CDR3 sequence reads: CASSMGLTSSGNTIYF. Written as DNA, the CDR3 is TGTGCCAGTAGTATGGGACTTACGAGCTCTGGAAACACCATATATTTT.

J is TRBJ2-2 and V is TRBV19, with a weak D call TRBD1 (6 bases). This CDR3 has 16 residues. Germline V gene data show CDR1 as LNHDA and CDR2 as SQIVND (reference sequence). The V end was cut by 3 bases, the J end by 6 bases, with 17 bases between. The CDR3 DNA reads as TGTGCCAGTAGTATTAGGACACCCGGACAGCCCGGGGAGCTGTTTTTT. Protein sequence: CASSIRTPGQPGELFF.

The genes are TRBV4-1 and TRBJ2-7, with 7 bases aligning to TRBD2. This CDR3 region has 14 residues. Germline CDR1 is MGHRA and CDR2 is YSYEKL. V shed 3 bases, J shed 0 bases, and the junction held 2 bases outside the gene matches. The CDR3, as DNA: TGCGCCAGCAGCCAGGGGAGGGCCTCCTACGAGCAGTACTTC. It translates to CASSQGRASYEQYF.

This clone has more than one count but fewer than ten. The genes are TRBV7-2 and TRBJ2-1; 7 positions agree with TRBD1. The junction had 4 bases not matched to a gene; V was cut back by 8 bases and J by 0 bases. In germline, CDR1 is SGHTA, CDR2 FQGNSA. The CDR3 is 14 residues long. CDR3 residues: CASLRGPSYNEQFF. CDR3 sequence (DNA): TGTGCCAGCCTAAGGGGGCCCTCCTACAATGAGCAGTTCTTC.

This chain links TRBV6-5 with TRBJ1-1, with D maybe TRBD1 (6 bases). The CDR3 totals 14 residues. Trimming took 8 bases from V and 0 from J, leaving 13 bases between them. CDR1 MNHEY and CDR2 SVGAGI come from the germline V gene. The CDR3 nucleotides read TGTGCCAGCGGAAGGGACAATATGAACACTGAAGCTTTCTTT. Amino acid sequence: CASGRDNMNTEAFF.

The CDR3 protein is CASSRHQSTNEKLFF. The CDR3 nucleotides are TGTGCCAGCAGTCGCCACCAGTCAACTAATGAAAAACTGTTTTTT. The rearrangement uses TRBV6-2 or TRBV6-3 and TRBJ1-4; no clear D. In germline, CDR1 is MNHEY, CDR2 SVGEGT. With 5 bases removed from V and 0 bases from J, the gap between germline ends came to 10 bases. This CDR3 comprises 15 residues.

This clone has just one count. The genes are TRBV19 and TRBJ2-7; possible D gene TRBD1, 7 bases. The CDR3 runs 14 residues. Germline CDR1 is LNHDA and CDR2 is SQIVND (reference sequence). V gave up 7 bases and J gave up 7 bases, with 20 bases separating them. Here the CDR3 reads CASTLRQGGGEQYF. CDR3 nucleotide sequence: TGTGCCAGTACCCTCCGACAGGGAGGTGGTGAGCAGTACTTC.

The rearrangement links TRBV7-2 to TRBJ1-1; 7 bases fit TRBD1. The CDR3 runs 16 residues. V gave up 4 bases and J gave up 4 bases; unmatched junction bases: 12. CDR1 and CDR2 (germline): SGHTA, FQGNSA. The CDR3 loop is CASSYEGGVRATEAFF. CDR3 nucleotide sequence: TGTGCCAGCAGCTACGAAGGGGGCGTCCGGGCCACTGAAGCTTTCTTT.

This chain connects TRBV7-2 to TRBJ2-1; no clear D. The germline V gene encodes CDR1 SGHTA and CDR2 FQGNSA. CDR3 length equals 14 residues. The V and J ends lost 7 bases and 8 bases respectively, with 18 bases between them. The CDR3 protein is CASTSGRLSYEQFF. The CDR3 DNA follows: TGTGCCAGCACCTCGGGTAGGTTAAGTTATGAGCAGTTCTTC.

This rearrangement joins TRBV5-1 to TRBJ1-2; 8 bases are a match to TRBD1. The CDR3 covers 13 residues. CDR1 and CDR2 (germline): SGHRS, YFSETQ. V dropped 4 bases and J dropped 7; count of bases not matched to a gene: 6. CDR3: CASSPDRGIGYTF. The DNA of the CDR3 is TGCGCCAGCAGCCCCGACAGGGGCATTGGCTACACCTTC.

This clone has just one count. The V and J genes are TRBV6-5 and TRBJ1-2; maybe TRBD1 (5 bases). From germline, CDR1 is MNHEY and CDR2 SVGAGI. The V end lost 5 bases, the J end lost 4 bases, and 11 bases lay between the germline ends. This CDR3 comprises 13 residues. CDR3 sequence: CASSRTGFYGYTF. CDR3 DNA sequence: TGTGCCAGCAGTAGAACAGGATTCTATGGCTACACCTTC.

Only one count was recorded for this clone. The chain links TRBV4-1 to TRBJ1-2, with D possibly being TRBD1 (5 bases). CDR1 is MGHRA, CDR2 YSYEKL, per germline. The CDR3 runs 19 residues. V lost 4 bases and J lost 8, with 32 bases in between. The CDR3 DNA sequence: TGCGCCAGCAGCCGAATAAATAGAGTCCGGGACTCGCTTGGCAACGGCTACACCTTC. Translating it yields CASSRINRVRDSLGNGYTF.